This TCR beta chain was identified during a study of T cell repertoires in cytomegalovirus infection. Many counts were recorded for this clonotype. TCRdb passed the reads through MiXCR, listing each CDR3 protein once. Counted here are around 120,000 distinct CDR3 sequences, less than 9.5% occurring once; the ten biggest clones make up over 9.5%. Trimming pared 5 bases from V and 5 bases from J, leaving 16 bases between. CDR1 and CDR2 from the germline V gene are SGHRS and YFSETQ. The CDR3 has 14 residues. Sequenced input: PBMCs. This sequence joins TRBV5-1 and TRBJ1-2; D unresolved. This clonotype originated in a human donor in good health (CMV status not recorded). Some clones in this sample may be carry-over from other donors' samples. CDR3 loop: CASSSRTDSYGYTF. Here the CDR3 DNA reads TGCGCCAGCAGTTCCAGGACGGATTCTTATGGCTACACCTTC.